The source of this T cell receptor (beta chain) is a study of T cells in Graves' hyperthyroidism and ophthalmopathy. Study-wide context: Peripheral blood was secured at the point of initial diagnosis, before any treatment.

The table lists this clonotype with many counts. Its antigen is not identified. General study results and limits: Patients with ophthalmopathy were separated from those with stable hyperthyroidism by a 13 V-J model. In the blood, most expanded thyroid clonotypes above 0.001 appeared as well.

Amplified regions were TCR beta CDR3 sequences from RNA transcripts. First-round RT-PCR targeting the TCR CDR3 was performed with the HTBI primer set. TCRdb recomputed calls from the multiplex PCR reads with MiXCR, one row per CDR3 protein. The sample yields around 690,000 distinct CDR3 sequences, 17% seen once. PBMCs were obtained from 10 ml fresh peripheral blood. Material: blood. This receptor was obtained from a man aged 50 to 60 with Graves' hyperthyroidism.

As DNA, the CDR3 is TGTGCCAGCAGCCAAGCGAGCGGAGCTCGCGGCTACACCTTC. It yields the protein CASSQASGARGYTF. This chain links TRBV4-2 with TRBJ1-2; the D is unclear. This CDR3 is 14 amino acids long. Germline V gene data show CDR1 as LGHNA and CDR2 as YNFKEQ. V was shortened by 1 base and J by 8 bases, with 14 bases between the two germline ends.